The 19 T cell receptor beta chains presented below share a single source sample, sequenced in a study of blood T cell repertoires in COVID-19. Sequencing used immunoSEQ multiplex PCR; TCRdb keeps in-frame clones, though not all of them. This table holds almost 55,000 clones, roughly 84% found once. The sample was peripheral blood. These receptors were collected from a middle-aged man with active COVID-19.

The CDR3 sequence: CASSYSQGSGNTIYF. The CDR3 bases are TGTGCCAGCAGTTACTCGCAGGGCTCTGGAAACACCATATATTTT. The V gene is TRBV6-5, the J gene TRBJ1-3; a possible D gene is TRBD1 (5 bases). The CDR3 sequence is 15 residues long. With 0 bases removed from V and 0 bases from J, the gap between germline ends came to 6 bases. Germline V gene sequence: CDR1 MNHEY, CDR2 SVGAGI.

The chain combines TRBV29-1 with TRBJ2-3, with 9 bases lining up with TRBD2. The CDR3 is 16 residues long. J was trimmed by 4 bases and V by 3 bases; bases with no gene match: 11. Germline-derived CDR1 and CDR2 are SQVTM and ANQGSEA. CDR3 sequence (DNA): TGCAGCGTTGAGGGGGCGGGGGGGCTACCGCCAGATACGCAGTATTTT. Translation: CSVEGAGGLPPDTQYF.

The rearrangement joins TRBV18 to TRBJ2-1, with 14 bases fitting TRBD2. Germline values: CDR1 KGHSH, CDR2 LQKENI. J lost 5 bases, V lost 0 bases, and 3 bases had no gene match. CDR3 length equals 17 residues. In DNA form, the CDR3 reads TGTGCCAGCTCACCACCGGGGACTAGCGGGGGAGACAATGAGCAGTTCTTC. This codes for CASSPPGTSGGDNEQFF.

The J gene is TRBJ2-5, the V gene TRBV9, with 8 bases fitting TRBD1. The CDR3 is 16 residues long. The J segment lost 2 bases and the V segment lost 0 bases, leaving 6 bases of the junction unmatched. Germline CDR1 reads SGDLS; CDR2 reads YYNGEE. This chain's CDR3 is CASSVAGQGFQETQYF. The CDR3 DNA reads TGTGCCAGCAGCGTAGCAGGACAGGGATTTCAAGAGACCCAGTACTTC.

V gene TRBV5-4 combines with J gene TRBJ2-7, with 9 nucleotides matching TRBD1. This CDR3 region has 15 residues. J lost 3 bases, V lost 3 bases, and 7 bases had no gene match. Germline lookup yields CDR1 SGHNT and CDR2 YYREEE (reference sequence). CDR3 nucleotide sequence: TGTGCCAGCAGCTCGGGACAGGGAAACGTCTACGAGCAGTACTTC. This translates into CASSSGQGNVYEQYF. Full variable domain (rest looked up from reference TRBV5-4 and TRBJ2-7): ETGVTQSPTHLIKTRGQQVTLRCSSQSGHNTVSWYQQALGQGPQFIFQYYREEENGRGNFPPRFSGLQFPNYSSELNVNALELDDSALYLCASSSGQGNVYEQYFGPGTRLTVT.

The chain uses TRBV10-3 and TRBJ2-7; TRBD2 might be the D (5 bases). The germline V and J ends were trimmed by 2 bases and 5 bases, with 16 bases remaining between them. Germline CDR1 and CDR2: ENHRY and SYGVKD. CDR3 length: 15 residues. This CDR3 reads CAISEPRTATDEQYF. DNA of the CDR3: TGTGCCATCAGTGAGCCTAGGACTGCTACGGACGAGCAGTACTTC.

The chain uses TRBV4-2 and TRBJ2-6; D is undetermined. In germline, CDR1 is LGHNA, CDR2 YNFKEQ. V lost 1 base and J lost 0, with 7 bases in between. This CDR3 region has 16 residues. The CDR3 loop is CASSQGLSSGANVLTF. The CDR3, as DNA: TGTGCCAGCAGCCAAGGCCTGAGCTCTGGGGCCAACGTCCTGACTTTC.

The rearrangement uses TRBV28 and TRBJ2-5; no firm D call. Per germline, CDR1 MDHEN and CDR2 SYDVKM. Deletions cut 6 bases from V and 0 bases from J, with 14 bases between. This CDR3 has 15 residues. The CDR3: CASSLGDSDQETQYF. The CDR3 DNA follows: TGTGCCAGCAGCCTCGGAGACTCCGACCAAGAGACCCAGTACTTC.

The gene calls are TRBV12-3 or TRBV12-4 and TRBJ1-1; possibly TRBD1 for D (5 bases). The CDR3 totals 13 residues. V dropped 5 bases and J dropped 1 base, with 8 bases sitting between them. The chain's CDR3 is CASSRTPNTEAFF. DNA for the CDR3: TGTGCCAGCAGTCGGACACCGAACACTGAAGCTTTCTTT.

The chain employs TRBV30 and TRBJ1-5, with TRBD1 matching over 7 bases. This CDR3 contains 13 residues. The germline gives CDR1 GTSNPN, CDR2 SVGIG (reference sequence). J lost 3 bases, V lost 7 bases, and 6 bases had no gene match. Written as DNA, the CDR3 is TGTGCCTTTGCGGGACAGCACAATCAGCCCCAGCATTTT. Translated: CAFAGQHNQPQHF.

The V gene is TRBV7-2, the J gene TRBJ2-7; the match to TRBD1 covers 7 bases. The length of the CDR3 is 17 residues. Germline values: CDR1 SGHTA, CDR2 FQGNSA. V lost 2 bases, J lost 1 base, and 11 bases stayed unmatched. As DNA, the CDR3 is TGTGCCAGCAGCTTAATTCCGGGACAGCAAATTTCCTACGAGCAGTACTTC. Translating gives CASSLIPGQQISYEQYF.

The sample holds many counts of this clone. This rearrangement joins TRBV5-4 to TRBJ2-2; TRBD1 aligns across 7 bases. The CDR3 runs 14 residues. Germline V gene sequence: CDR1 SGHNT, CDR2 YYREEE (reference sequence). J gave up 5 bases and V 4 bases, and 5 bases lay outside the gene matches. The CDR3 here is CASSRPTGTGELFF. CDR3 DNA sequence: TGTGCCAGCAGCCGCCCGACAGGGACCGGGGAGCTGTTTTTT.

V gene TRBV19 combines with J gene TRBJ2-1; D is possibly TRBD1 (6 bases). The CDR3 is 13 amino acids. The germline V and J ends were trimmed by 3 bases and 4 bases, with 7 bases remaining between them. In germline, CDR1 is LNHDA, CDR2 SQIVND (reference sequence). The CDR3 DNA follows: TGTGCCAGTAGTATGGACAGTTACAATGAGCAGTTCTTC. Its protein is CASSMDSYNEQFF.

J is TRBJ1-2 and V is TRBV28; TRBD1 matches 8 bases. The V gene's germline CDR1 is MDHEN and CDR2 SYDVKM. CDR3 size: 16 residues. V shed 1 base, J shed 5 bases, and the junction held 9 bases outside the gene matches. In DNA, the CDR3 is TGTGCCAGCAGTTTATTATCCAGACAGGGGCCATATGGCTACACCTTC. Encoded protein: CASSLLSRQGPYGYTF.

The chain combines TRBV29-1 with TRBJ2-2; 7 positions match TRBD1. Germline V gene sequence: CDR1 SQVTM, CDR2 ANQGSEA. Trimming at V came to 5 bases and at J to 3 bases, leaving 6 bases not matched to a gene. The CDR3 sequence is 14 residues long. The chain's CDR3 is CSVSRQGDTGELFF. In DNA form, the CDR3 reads TGCAGCGTTTCGAGACAGGGAGACACCGGGGAGCTGTTTTTT.

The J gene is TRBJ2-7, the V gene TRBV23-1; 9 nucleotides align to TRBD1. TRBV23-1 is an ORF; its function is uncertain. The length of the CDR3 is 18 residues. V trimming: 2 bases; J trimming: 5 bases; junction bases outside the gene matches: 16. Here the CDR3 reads CASSQNSRGGTGRHEQYF. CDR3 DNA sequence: TGCGCCAGCAGTCAAAACTCAAGGGGCGGGACAGGGCGCCACGAGCAGTACTTC.

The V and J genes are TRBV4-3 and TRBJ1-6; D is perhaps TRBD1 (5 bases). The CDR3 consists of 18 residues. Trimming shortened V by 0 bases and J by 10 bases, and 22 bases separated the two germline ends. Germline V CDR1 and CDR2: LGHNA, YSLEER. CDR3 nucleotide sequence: TGCGCCAGCAGCCAAGATAGGGTATTTTCCGGGGGAGGCTCACCCCTCCACTTT. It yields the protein CASSQDRVFSGGGSPLHF.

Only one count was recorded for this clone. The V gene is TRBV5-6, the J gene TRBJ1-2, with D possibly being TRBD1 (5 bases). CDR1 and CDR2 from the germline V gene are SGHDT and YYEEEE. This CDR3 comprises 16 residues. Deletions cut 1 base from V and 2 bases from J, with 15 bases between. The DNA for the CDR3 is TGTGCCAGCAGCTTGTTAGGGGCCGAAACCAACTATGGCTACACCTTC. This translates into CASSLLGAETNYGYTF.

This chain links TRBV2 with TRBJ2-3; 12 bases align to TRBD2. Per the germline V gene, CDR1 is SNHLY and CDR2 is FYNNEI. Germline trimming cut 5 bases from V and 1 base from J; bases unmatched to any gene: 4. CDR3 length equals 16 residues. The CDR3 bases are TGTGCCAGCAGTCAAAGACTAGCGGGGGGCACAGATACGCAGTATTTT. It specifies CASSQRLAGGTDTQYF.